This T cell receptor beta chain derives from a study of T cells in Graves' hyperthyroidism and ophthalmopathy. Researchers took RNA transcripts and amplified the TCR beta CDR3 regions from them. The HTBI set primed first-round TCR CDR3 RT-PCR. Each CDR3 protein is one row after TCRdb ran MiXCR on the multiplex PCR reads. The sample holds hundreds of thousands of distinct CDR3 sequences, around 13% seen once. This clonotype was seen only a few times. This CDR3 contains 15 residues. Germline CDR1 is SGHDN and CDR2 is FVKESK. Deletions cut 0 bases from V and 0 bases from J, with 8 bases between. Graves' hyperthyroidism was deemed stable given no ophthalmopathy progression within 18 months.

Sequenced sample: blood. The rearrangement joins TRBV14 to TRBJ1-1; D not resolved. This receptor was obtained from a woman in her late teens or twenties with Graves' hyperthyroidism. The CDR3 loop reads CASSQEAGLNTEAFF. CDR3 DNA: TGTGCCAGCAGCCAAGAGGCAGGCCTGAACACTGAAGCTTTCTTT.